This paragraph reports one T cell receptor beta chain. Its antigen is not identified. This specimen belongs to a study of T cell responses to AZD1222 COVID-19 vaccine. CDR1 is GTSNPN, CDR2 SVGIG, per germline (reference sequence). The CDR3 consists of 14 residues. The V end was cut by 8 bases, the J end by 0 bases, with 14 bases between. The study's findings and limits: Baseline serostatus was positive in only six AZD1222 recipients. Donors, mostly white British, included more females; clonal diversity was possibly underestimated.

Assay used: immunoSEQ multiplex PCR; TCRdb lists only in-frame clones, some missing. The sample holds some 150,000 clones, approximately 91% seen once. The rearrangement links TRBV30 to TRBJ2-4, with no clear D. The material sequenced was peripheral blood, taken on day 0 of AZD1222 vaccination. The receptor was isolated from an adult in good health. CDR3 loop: CATSHYLAKNIQYF. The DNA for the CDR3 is TGTGCCACCTCGCATTATCTAGCCAAAAACATTCAGTACTTC.